A selection of T cell receptor beta chains follows, all from one sample in a study of cytomegalovirus exposure and HLA in healthy donors. Assay used: immunoSEQ multiplex PCR; TCRdb lists only in-frame clones, some missing. Of about 60,000 clones in the sample, more than 70% were seen once. Sequencing was done on a sample of PBMCs. All receptors come from a man between 18 and 29 years old in good health and CMV-seronegative. Each CDR3 is given with its conserved first and last residue. The order of the fields is V gene, J gene, D gene, clone size, CDR3 DNA, CDR3 protein. D genes are given only for firm matches. Clone size is shown for a subset of rows, as once, few, many or a class of expanded clone.

V gene: TRBV7-8
J gene: TRBJ1-5
D gene: .
clone size: once
CDR3 DNA: TGTGCCAGCAGCTTAGCGGGGGGAGGGGCTTATAGCAATCAGCCCCAGCATTTT
CDR3 protein: CASSLAGGGAYSNQPQHF

V gene: TRBV7-8
J gene: TRBJ2-1
D gene: TRBD1
clone size: .
CDR3 DNA: TGTGCCAGCAGCTTATCAAGGGGGCCTTACAATGAGCAGTTCTTC
CDR3 protein: CASSLSRGPYNEQFF

V gene: TRBV7-2
J gene: TRBJ2-3
D gene: TRBD2
clone size: .
CDR3 DNA: TGTGCAGCGGGGAGAGCGGGTGGTGTCTCAGATACGCAGTATTTT
CDR3 protein: CAAGRAGGVSDTQYF

V gene: TRBV7-2
J gene: TRBJ1-1
D gene: TRBD1
clone size: .
CDR3 DNA: TGTGCCAGCAGTCGGACAGGGGGGGACACTGAAGCTTTCTTT
CDR3 protein: CASSRTGGDTEAFF

V gene: TRBV10-3
J gene: TRBJ2-2
D gene: TRBD1
clone size: .
CDR3 DNA: TGTGCCATCAGCCGGACAGGGATCGCGAACACCGGGGAGCTGTTTTTT
CDR3 protein: CAISRTGIANTGELFF

V gene: TRBV28
J gene: TRBJ2-7
D gene: TRBD1
clone size: .
CDR3 DNA: TGTGCCAGCAGTTTCTCGGAGACAGGGGGCTACGAGCAGTACTTC
CDR3 protein: CASSFSETGGYEQYF

V gene: TRBV4-1
J gene: TRBJ2-7
D gene: TRBD1
clone size: .
CDR3 DNA: TGCGCCAGCAGCCATACCGACCTCGGACAGGGGACCTACGAGCAGTACTTC
CDR3 protein: CASSHTDLGQGTYEQYF

V gene: TRBV10-2
J gene: TRBJ2-7
D gene: TRBD2
clone size: .
CDR3 DNA: TGCGCCAGCAGTAGCGGGACCTACGAGCAGTACTTC
CDR3 protein: CASSSGTYEQYF

V gene: TRBV29-1
J gene: TRBJ2-5
D gene: .
clone size: few
CDR3 DNA: TGCAGCGTTCGACAGTTACAAGAGACCCAGTACTTC
CDR3 protein: CSVRQLQETQYF

V gene: TRBV4-1
J gene: TRBJ1-3
D gene: .
clone size: .
CDR3 DNA: TGCGCCAGCAGCCAAGAAGGACAGTATGGAAACACCATATATTTT
CDR3 protein: CASSQEGQYGNTIYF

V gene: TRBV15
J gene: TRBJ1-6
D gene: TRBD1
clone size: .
CDR3 DNA: TGTGCCACCAGCAGAGACTGGACAGGGGAAGGCTCACCCCTCCACTTT
CDR3 protein: CATSRDWTGEGSPLHF

V gene: TRBV2
J gene: TRBJ1-6
D gene: .
clone size: .
CDR3 DNA: TGTGCCAGCAAGGACAGCAATTCACCCCTCCACTTT
CDR3 protein: CASKDSNSPLHF

V gene: TRBV2
J gene: TRBJ1-3
D gene: .
clone size: .
CDR3 DNA: TGTGCCAGCAGTGAAATCTCACGGTCTGGAAACACCATATATTTT
CDR3 protein: CASSEISRSGNTIYF

V gene: TRBV20-1
J gene: TRBJ2-3
D gene: .
clone size: .
CDR3 DNA: TGCAGTGGCGGTATGTCAGATACGCAGTATTTT
CDR3 protein: CSGGMSDTQYF

V gene: TRBV10-3
J gene: TRBJ2-2
D gene: .
clone size: .
CDR3 DNA: TGTGCCTCTCGATTCGGGGGTGGCGGGGAGCTGTTTTTT
CDR3 protein: CASRFGGGGELFF

V gene: TRBV28
J gene: TRBJ2-7
D gene: .
clone size: .
CDR3 DNA: TGTGCCAGCAGTTTTGAGGGAATGGAGCAGTACTTC
CDR3 protein: CASSFEGMEQYF

V gene: TRBV5-4
J gene: TRBJ1-2
D gene: .
clone size: few
CDR3 DNA: TGTGCCAGCAGCGAGGCACAGGCTTATGGCTACACCTTC
CDR3 protein: CASSEAQAYGYTF

V gene: TRBV2
J gene: TRBJ1-6
D gene: .
clone size: .
CDR3 DNA: TGTGCCAGCAGTGAATCCCTGGTGGGCTCACCCCTCCACTTT
CDR3 protein: CASSESLVGSPLHF

V gene: TRBV28
J gene: TRBJ1-5
D gene: TRBD1
clone size: .
CDR3 DNA: TGTGCCAGCAGTGGACAGGGGGTCCAGCATTTT
CDR3 protein: CASSGQGVQHF

V gene: TRBV6-5
J gene: TRBJ2-5
D gene: .
clone size: .
CDR3 DNA: TGTGCCAGCAGTCCCGACTGGCGGGGTGAGACCCAGTACTTC
CDR3 protein: CASSPDWRGETQYF

V gene: TRBV6-5
J gene: TRBJ1-1
D gene: .
clone size: few
CDR3 DNA: TGTGCCAGCAGTTACGGGGGCCGACGGAACACTGAAGCTTTCTTT
CDR3 protein: CASSYGGRRNTEAFF

V gene: TRBV28
J gene: TRBJ1-2
D gene: TRBD1
clone size: .
CDR3 DNA: TGTGCCAGCAGGACCTGGACAGGGGAGGACTATGGCTACACCTTC
CDR3 protein: CASRTWTGEDYGYTF

V gene: TRBV28
J gene: TRBJ2-3
D gene: TRBD1
clone size: once
CDR3 DNA: TGTGCCAGCAGCCCAAGACAGGGGGTCACAGATACGCAGTATTTT
CDR3 protein: CASSPRQGVTDTQYF

V gene: TRBV5-1
J gene: TRBJ2-1
D gene: .
clone size: .
CDR3 DNA: TGCGCCAGCAGCTTGGTAGGGAGTGAGCAGTTCTTC
CDR3 protein: CASSLVGSEQFF

V gene: TRBV28
J gene: TRBJ1-5
D gene: .
clone size: few
CDR3 DNA: TGTGCCAGCCGGTCCGGGGGGAGCAATCAGCCCCAGCATTTT
CDR3 protein: CASRSGGSNQPQHF

V gene: TRBV15
J gene: TRBJ1-4
D gene: .
clone size: .
CDR3 DNA: TGTGCCACCAGCAGCCCTACAGGTTTTTTGGAAAAACTGTTTTTT
CDR3 protein: CATSSPTGFLEKLFF

V gene: TRBV19
J gene: TRBJ1-5
D gene: .
clone size: .
CDR3 DNA: TGTGCCAGTAGTTGGGGAGTCTATAGCAATCAGCCCCAGCATTTT
CDR3 protein: CASSWGVYSNQPQHF